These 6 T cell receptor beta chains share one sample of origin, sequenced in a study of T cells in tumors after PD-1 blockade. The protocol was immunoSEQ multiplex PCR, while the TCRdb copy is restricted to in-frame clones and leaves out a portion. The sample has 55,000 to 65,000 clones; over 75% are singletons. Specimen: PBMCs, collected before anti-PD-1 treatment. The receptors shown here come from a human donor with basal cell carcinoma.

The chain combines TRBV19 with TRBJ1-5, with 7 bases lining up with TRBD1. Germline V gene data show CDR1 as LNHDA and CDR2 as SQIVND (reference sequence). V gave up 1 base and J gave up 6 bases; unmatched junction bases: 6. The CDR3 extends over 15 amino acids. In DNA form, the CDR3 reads TGTGCCAGTAGTATAGGACAGGGATCCGGTCAGCCCCAGCATTTT. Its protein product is CASSIGQGSGQPQHF.

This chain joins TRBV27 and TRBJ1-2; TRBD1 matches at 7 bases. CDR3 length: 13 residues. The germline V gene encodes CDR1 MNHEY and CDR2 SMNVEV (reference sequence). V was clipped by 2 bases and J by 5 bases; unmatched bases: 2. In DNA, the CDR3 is TGTGCCAGCAGTTTAGTACAGGGGTATGGCTACACCTTC. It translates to CASSLVQGYGYTF.

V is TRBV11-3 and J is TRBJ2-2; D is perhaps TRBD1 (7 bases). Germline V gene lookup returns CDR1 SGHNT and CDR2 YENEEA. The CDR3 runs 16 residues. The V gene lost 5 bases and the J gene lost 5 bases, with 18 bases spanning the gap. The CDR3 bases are TGTGCCAGCAGCCCCCTGGGGCAGGGGGGAACCGGGGAGCTGTTTTTT. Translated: CASSPLGQGGTGELFF.

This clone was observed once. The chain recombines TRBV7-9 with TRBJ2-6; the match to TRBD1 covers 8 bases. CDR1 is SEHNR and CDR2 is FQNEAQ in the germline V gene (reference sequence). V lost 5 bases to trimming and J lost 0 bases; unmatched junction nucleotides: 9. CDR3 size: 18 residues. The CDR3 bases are TGTGCCAGCAGCGACCCTGGACAGGGATCCTCTGGGGCCAACGTCCTGACTTTC. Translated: CASSDPGQGSSGANVLTF.

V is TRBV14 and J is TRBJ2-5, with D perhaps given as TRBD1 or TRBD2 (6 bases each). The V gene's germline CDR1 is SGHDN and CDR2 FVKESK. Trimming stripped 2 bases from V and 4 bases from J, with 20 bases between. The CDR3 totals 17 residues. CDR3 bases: TGTGCCAGCAGCCAAAGGATCCGGGGGCTCGGGGGAGAGACCCAGTACTTC. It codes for CASSQRIRGLGGETQYF.

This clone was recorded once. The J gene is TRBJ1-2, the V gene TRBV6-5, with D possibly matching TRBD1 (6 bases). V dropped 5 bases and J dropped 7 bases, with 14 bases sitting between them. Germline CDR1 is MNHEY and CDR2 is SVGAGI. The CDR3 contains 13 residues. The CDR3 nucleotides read TGTGCCAGCAGTCTAGGGGGGGCACTTGGCTACACCTTC. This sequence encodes CASSLGGALGYTF.